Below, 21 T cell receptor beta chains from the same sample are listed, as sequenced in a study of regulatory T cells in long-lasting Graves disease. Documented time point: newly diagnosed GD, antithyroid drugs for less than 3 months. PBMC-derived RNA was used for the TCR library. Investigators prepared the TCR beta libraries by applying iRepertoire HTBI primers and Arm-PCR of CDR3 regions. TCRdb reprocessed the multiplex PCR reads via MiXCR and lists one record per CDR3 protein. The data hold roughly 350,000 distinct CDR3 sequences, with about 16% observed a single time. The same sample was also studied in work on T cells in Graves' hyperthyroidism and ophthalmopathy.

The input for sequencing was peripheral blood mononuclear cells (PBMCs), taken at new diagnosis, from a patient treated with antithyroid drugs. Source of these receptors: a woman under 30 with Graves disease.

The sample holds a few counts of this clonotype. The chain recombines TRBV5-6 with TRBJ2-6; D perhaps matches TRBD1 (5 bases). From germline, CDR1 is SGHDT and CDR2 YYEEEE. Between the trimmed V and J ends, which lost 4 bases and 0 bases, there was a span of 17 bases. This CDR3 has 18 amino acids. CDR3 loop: CASSPTSQGRSGANVLTF. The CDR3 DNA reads TGTGCCAGCAGCCCCACAAGTCAGGGCCGCTCTGGGGCCAACGTCCTGACTTTC. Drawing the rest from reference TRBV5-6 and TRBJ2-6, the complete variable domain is DAGVTQSPTHLIKTRGQQVTLRCSPKSGHDTVSWYQQALGQGPQFIFQYYEEEERQRGNFPDRFSGHQFPNYSSELNVNALLLGDSALYLCASSPTSQGRSGANVLTFGAGSRLTVL.

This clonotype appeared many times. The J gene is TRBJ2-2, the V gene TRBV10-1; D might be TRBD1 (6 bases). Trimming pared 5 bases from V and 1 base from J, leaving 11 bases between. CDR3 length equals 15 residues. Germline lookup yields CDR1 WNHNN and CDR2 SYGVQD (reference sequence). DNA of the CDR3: TGCGCCAGCAGTTTCGGGACACAGAACACCGGGGAGCTGTTTTTT. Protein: CASSFGTQNTGELFF.

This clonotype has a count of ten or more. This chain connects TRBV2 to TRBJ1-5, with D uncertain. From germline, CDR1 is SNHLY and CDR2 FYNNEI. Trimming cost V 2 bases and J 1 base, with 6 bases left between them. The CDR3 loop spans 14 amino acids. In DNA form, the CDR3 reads TGTGCCAGCAGTGAATCCTCAAGCAATCAGCCCCAGCATTTT. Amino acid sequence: CASSESSSNQPQHF.

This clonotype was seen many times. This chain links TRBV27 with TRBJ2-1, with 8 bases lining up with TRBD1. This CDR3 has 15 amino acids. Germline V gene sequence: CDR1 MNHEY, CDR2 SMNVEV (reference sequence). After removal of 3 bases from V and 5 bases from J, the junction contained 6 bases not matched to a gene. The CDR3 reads CASSLKGQVNNEQFF. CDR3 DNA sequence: TGTGCCAGCAGTTTGAAGGGACAGGTAAACAATGAGCAGTTCTTC.

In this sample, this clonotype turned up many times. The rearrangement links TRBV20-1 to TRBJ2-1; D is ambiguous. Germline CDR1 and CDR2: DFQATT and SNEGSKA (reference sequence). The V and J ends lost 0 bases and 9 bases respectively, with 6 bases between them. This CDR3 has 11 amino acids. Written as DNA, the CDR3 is TGCAGTGCTAGAGATTTTCCTGAGCAGTTCTTC. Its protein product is CSARDFPEQFF.

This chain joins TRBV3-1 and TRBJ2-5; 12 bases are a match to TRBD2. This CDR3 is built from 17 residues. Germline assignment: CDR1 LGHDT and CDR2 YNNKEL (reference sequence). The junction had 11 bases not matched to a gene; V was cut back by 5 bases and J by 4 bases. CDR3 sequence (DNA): TGTGCCAGCAGCTTAGGGATCCTAGCGGGAGGGGGAGAGACCCAGTACTTC. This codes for CASSLGILAGGGETQYF.

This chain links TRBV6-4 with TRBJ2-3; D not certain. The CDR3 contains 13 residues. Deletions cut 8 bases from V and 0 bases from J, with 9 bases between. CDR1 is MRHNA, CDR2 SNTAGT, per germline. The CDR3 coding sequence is TGTGCCAGCGGCAAACCTAGCACAGATACGCAGTATTTT. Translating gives CASGKPSTDTQYF.

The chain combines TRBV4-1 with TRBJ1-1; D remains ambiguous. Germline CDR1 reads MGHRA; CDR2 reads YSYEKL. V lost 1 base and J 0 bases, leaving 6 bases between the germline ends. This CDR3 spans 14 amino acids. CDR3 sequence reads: CASSQVKMNTEAFF. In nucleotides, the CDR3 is TGCGCCAGCAGCCAAGTTAAGATGAACACTGAAGCTTTCTTT.

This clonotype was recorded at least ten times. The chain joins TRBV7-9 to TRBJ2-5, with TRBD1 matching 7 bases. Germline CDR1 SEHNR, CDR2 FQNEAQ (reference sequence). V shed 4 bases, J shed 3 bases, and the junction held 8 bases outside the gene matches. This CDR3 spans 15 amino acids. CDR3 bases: TGTGCCAGCAGCTCCAACACAGGGGTTGAAGAGACCCAGTACTTC. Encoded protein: CASSSNTGVEETQYF.

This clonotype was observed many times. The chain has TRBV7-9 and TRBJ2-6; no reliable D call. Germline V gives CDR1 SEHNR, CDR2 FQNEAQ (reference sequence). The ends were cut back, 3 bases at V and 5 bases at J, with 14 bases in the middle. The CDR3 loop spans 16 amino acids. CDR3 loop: CASSFSVRTRANVLTF. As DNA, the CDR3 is TGTGCCAGCAGCTTCTCCGTCCGCACCCGGGCCAACGTCCTGACTTTC.

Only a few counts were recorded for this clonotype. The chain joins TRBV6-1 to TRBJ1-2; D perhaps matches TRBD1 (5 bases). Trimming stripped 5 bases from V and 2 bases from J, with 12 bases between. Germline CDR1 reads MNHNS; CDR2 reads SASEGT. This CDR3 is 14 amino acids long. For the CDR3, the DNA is TGTGCCAGCAGTCTTCGGGACCCAAACTATGGCTACACCTTC. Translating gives CASSLRDPNYGYTF.

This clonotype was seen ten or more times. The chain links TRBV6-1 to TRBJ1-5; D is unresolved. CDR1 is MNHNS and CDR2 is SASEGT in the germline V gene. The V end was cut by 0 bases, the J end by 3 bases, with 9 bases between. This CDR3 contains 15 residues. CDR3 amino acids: CASSEARANNQPQHF. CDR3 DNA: TGTGCCAGCAGTGAAGCGCGGGCCAACAATCAGCCCCAGCATTTT.

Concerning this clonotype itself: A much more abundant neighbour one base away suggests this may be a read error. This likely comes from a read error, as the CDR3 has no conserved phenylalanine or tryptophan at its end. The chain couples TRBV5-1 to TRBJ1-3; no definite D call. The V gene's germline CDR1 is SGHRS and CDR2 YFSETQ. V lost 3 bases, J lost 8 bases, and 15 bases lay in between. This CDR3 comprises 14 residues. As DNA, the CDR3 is TGCGCCAGCAGCTCTGGGCCTCAGCAGGACACCATATATTCT. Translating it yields CASSSGPQQDTIYS.

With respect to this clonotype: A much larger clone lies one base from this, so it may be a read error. This chain's CDR3 is CASSTRTANTIDF. The CDR3 DNA reads as TGTGCCAGCAGTACGAGGACAGCAAACACCATAGATTTT. The rearrangement uses TRBV28 and TRBJ1-3; a weak D match, TRBD1 (6 bases). The germline CDR1 and CDR2 sequences are MDHEN and SYDVKM. This CDR3 has 13 residues.

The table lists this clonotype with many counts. CDR3 bases: TGTGCCAGCAGTTTCCTACAGGGCCACGAGCAGTACTTC. This translates into CASSFLQGHEQYF. The V and J genes are TRBV27 and TRBJ2-7; D might be TRBD1 (6 bases). Trimming took 3 bases from V and 5 from J, leaving 11 bases between them. Germline V gene data show CDR1 as MNHEY and CDR2 as SMNVEV (reference sequence). The length of the CDR3 is 13 residues.

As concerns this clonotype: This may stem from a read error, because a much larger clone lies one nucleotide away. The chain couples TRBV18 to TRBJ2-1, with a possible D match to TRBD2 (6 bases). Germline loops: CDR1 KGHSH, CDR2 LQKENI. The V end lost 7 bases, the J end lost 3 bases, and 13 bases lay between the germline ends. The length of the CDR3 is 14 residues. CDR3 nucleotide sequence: TGTGCCAGCTTACCCGGGAGCATCTACAATGAGCAGTTCTTC. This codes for CASLPGSIYNEQFF.

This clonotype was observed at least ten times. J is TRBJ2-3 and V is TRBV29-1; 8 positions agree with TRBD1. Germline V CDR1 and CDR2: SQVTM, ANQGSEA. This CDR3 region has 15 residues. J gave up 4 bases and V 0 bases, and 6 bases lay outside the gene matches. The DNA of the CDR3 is TGCAGCGTTGAAGATCGGACAGGGTTGCCAGATACGCAGTATTTT. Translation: CSVEDRTGLPDTQYF.

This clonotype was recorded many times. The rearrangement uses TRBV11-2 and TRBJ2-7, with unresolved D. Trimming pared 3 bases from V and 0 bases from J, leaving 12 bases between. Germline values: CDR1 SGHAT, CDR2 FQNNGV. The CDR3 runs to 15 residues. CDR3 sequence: CASSFPGLGSYEQYF. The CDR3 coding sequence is TGTGCCAGCAGCTTTCCGGGCCTTGGCTCCTACGAGCAGTACTTC.

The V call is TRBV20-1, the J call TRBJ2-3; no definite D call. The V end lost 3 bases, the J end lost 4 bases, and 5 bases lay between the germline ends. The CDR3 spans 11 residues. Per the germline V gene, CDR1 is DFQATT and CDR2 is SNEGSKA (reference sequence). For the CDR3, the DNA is TGCAGTGCTAGTCGCGCAGATACGCAGTATTTT. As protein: CSASRADTQYF.

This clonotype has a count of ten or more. The CDR3 DNA reads TGTGCCAGCTCACCGTCTCAGCGATCCGGTGAAAAACTGTTTTTT. This gives the protein CASSPSQRSGEKLFF. The genes are TRBV18 and TRBJ1-4, with unresolved D. Per germline, CDR1 KGHSH and CDR2 LQKENI. V was cut by 3 bases and J by 7 bases, with 15 bases left in between. This CDR3 has 15 amino acids.

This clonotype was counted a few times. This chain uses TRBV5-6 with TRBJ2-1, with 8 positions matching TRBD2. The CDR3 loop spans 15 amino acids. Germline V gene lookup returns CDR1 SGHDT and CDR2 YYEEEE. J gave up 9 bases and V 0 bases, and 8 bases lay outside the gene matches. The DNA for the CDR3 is TGTGCCAGCAGCTTGGTCGGGGGGGGGGCTCCTGAGCAGTTCTTC. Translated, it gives CASSLVGGGAPEQFF. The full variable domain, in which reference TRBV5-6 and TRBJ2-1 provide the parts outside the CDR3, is DAGVTQSPTHLIKTRGQQVTLRCSPKSGHDTVSWYQQALGQGPQFIFQYYEEEERQRGNFPDRFSGHQFPNYSSELNVNALLLGDSALYLCASSLVGGGAPEQFFGPGTRLTVL.